The rows below give T cell receptor beta chains drawn from one sample of a study of blood T cell repertoires in COVID-19. Only in-frame clones appear in the TCRdb table, and some are missing; sequencing was by immunoSEQ multiplex PCR. The sample yields around 230,000 clones, 81% seen once. The material sequenced was PBMCs or T cells enriched from blood (not recorded which). The source is a man aged 35 to 55 who had recovered from COVID-19. Both conserved end residues are part of each CDR3. The D gene is left open where the match is weak. Clone size is given for some rows only: seen once, a few or many times, or a class if the clone is expanded.

clone_size,v_call,d_call,j_call,cdr3_aa,cdr3_nt
once,TRBV5-1,TRBD2,TRBJ2-1,CASSLPSSGSDEQFF,TGCGCCAGCAGCTTGCCCTCTAGCGGGAGCGATGAGCAGTTCTTC
NA,TRBV7-8,NA,TRBJ2-3,CASSQGGTDTQYF,TGTGCCAGCAGCCAAGGGGGCACAGATACGCAGTATTTT
NA,TRBV9,NA,TRBJ2-5,CASSVGLSRGQETQYF,TGTGCCAGCAGCGTAGGATTGAGTCGAGGACAAGAGACCCAGTACTTC
NA,TRBV3-1/TRBV3-2,NA,TRBJ1-3,CASSQESGRGRNTIYF,TGTGCCAGCAGCCAAGAATCTGGCAGGGGAAGAAACACCATATATTTT
NA,TRBV29-1,TRBD1,TRBJ1-2,CSVSLRGQDYGYTF,TGCAGCGTGAGCCTCAGGGGGCAGGACTATGGCTACACCTTC
NA,TRBV9,TRBD1,TRBJ1-2,CASSPSGTASADGYTF,TGTGCCAGCAGCCCATCCGGGACAGCTTCAGCTGATGGCTACACCTTC
NA,TRBV5-1,NA,TRBJ1-5,CASSWGPRGENQPQHF,TGCGCCAGCAGCTGGGGACCTCGGGGGGAGAATCAGCCCCAGCATTTT
NA,TRBV5-1,NA,TRBJ1-1,CASSLGQGGTRNTEAFF,TGCGCCAGCAGCTTGGGGCAGGGCGGTACCCGGAACACTGAAGCTTTCTTT
NA,TRBV27,TRBD2,TRBJ2-5,CASSPLVGGSETQYF,TGTGCCAGCAGTCCTCTGGTGGGGGGGAGTGAGACCCAGTACTTC
NA,TRBV18,TRBD1,TRBJ1-2,CASSPRQGVDGYTF,TGTGCCAGCTCACCACGACAGGGGGTGGATGGCTACACCTTC
few,TRBV2,NA,TRBJ2-1,CASRPAGRQEQFF,TGTGCCAGCAGGCCAGCGGGTCGGCAGGAGCAGTTCTTC
NA,TRBV30,TRBD2,TRBJ2-7,CAWRPLLAAGVPHEQYF,TGTGCCTGGAGACCGCTCCTAGCGGCGGGAGTTCCCCACGAGCAGTACTTC
NA,TRBV7-2,TRBD2,TRBJ2-5,CASSSRGGLAGLRQETQYF,TGTGCCAGCAGCTCCCGAGGGGGACTAGCGGGGTTGAGGCAAGAGACCCAGTACTTC